The clone carrying this TCR beta chain was detected ten times or more. The data are from a study of T cells of healthy individuals. TCRdb re-called the 5' RACE reads through MiXCR, storing one row per CDR3 protein. The sample yields 40,000 to 45,000 distinct CDR3 sequences, about 5% seen once. After removal of 5 bases from V and 4 bases from J, the junction contained 13 bases not matched to a gene. This CDR3 has 18 residues. This TCR was sampled from a human donor in good health. The rearrangement uses TRBV12-3 or TRBV12-4 and TRBJ1-5; 11 bases agree with TRBD1. The CDR3 protein is CASSLGQGANWENQPQHF. For the CDR3, the DNA is TGTGCCAGCAGTCTAGGACAGGGGGCGAATTGGGAGAATCAGCCCCAGCATTTT.